This T cell receptor (beta chain) was recovered during a study of a mutant IDH1 vaccine in newly diagnosed glioma. Across the study: Patients received vaccination from 4-6 weeks after radiotherapy alone, or with temozolomide cycles. Antecedent treatment encompassed radiotherapy, temozolomide, or their combination; the majority received both.

This table comes from immunoSEQ multiplex PCR, and its TCRdb copy is limited to in-frame clones, with some not included. The sample has roughly 52,000 clones, 80% seen once. The CDR3 covers 15 residues. Trimming took off 1 base at V and 2 bases at J, with 9 bases between the two ends. The germline V gene has CDR1 SGHRS and CDR2 YFSETQ. In the case of this clone: Its cognate antigen is unknown.

Noted time point: week 23, last vaccination. Mutant IDH1 20-mer peptide, at 300 ug, made up each vaccine dose, with topical imiquimod. Each of the donors came in with new WHO grade 3 or 4 astrocytomas that were IDH1-mutant and ATRX-lost. The gene calls are TRBV5-1 and TRBJ2-2; D unclear. The source was PBMCs, collected from a glioma patient whose treatment included an IDH1 peptide vaccine. The receptor comes from a man aged 40-50 years with glioma. This chain's CDR3 is CASSLQEANTGELFF. In DNA form, the CDR3 reads TGCGCCAGCAGCTTGCAAGAAGCTAACACCGGGGAGCTGTTTTTT.